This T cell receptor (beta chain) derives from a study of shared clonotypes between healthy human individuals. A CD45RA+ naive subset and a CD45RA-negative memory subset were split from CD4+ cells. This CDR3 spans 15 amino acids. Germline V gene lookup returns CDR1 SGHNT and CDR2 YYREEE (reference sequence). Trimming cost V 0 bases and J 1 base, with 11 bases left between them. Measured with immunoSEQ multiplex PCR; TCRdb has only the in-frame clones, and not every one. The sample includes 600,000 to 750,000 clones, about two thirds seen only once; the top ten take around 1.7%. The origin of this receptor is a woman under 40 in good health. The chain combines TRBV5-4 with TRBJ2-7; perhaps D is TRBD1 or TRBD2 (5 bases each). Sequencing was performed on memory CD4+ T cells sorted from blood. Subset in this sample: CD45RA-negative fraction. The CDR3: CASSLVSGGSYEQYF. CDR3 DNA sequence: TGTGCCAGCAGCTTGGTTAGTGGGGGTTCCTACGAGCAGTACTTC. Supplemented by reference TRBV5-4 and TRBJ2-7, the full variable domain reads ETGVTQSPTHLIKTRGQQVTLRCSSQSGHNTVSWYQQALGQGPQFIFQYYREEENGRGNFPPRFSGLQFPNYSSELNVNALELDDSALYLCASSLVSGGSYEQYFGPGTRLTVT.